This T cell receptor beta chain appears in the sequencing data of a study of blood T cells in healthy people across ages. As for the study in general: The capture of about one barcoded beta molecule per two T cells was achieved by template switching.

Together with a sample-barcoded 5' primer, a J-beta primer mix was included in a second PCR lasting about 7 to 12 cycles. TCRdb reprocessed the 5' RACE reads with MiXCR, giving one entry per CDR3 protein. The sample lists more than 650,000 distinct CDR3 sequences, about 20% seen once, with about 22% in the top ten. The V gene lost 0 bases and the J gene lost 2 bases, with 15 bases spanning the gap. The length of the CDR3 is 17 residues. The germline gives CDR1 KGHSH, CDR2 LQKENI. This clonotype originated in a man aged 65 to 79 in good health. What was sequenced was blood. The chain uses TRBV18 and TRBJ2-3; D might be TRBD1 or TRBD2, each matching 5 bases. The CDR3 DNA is TGTGCCAGCTCACCACCCGGGGCGGCCGGATCCACAGATACGCAGTATTTT. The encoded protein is CASSPPGAAGSTDTQYF.